The rows below give T cell receptor beta chains drawn from one sample of a study of CD4 T cells in relation to SARS-CoV-2 and coronaviruses. The protocol was immunoSEQ multiplex PCR, while the TCRdb copy is restricted to in-frame clones and leaves out a portion. The sample records 20,000 to 25,000 clones, around 78% being singletons. Their recognized antigens are unknown. The sequenced sample consisted of CD4+ T cells from PBMCs, cultured in vitro. These receptors were collected from a human donor in good health. Both conserved end residues are part of each CDR3. The D gene is left open where the match is weak. Size values are once, few and many counts, or a class for expanded clones, and some rows have none.

V	D	size	J	DNA	CDR3
TRBV7-9	-	-	TRBJ2-5	TGTGCCAGCAGCTTAGACGGGGGGCGCATGGAGACCCAGTACTTC	CASSLDGGRMETQYF
TRBV5-1	-	-	TRBJ1-1	TGCGCCAGCAGCCAGCGGGAACAGGGAGGAACTGAAGCTTTCTTT	CASSQREQGGTEAFF
TRBV11-3	-	-	TRBJ2-3	TGTGCCAGCAGCTTAGATCGGGGCGGGGCCCCCACAGATACGCAGTATTTT	CASSLDRGGAPTDTQYF
TRBV27	-	-	TRBJ2-7	TGTGCCAGCAGCCCAATTAGTTACGAGCAGTACTTC	CASSPISYEQYF
TRBV25-1	-	once	TRBJ1-4	TGTGCCAGCACCCTAAGGTGGGGAGGAGGTGAAAAACTGTTTTTT	CASTLRWGGGEKLFF
TRBV5-4	-	-	TRBJ2-7	TGTGCCAGCAGCTTGGAGGGACCCCTCTCCTACGAGCAGTACTTC	CASSLEGPLSYEQYF
TRBV3-1/TRBV3-2	TRBD2	-	TRBJ2-5	TGTGCCAGCAGCCAAGACTTGGGGGGGGAGACCCAGTACTTC	CASSQDLGGETQYF
TRBV18	TRBD1	-	TRBJ1-5	TGTGCCAGCTCACCCACCCGACCCATCCAGGGGGGGCAGCCCCAGCATTTT	CASSPTRPIQGGQPQHF
TRBV6-5	-	-	TRBJ2-1	TGTGCCAGCAGTATTAGGAGGTACAATGAGCAGTTCTTC	CASSIRRYNEQFF
TRBV2	-	-	TRBJ1-3	TGTGCCAGCAGTGACGGTCTCTCTGGAAACACCATATATTTT	CASSDGLSGNTIYF
TRBV19	-	-	TRBJ2-7	TGTGCCAGTAGTATTAGCGGAAGCTCCTACGAGCAGTACTTC	CASSISGSSYEQYF
TRBV29-1	-	-	TRBJ1-1	TGCAGCGTTGCATTGGGGGGGAACACTGAAGCTTTCTTT	CSVALGGNTEAFF
TRBV3-1/TRBV3-2	-	-	TRBJ1-5	TGTGCCAGCAGCCAAGGGGGGGGCAATCAGCCCCAGCATTTT	CASSQGGGNQPQHF
TRBV4-3	-	-	TRBJ2-1	TGCGCCAGCAGCCGGGGGCACGGGAATGAGCAGTTCTTC	CASSRGHGNEQFF
TRBV5-1	-	-	TRBJ2-5	TGCGCCAGCAGCTTGGATCCAGGGAAGACCCAGTACTTC	CASSLDPGKTQYF
TRBV6-2/TRBV6-3	-	-	TRBJ1-5	TGTGCCAGCAGTTACTCAACCGGGGAAAATCAGCCCCAGCATTTT	CASSYSTGENQPQHF
TRBV7-3	-	-	TRBJ2-2	TGTGCCAGTAGGGGGGCGGTTAGCACCGGGGAGCTGTTTTTT	CASRGAVSTGELFF
TRBV5-5	TRBD1	few	TRBJ1-2	TGTGCCAGCAGCGCCACAGGGGGCGCCTATGGCTACACCTTC	CASSATGGAYGYTF
TRBV19	-	-	TRBJ2-6	TGTGCCAGTAGTATAGGGGGTGGGGCCAACGTCCTGACTTTC	CASSIGGGANVLTF
TRBV5-1	-	-	TRBJ2-5	TGCGCCAGCAGCTTGTTAAGCCGGGACTCGGAGACCCAGTACTTC	CASSLLSRDSETQYF
TRBV5-1	-	-	TRBJ1-1	TGCGCCAGCAGCGGGGACGTGGGGCGAGGTACTGAAGCTTTCTTT	CASSGDVGRGTEAFF
TRBV5-1	TRBD1	-	TRBJ2-3	TGCGCCAGCCAACGGACAGGGAACACAGATACGCAGTATTTT	CASQRTGNTDTQYF
TRBV6-2/TRBV6-3	-	-	TRBJ2-3	TGTGCCAGCAGTTACGGCCCCCCCGGAGATACGCAGTATTTT	CASSYGPPGDTQYF
TRBV3-1/TRBV3-2	-	-	TRBJ2-7	TGTGCCAGCAGCCAAGACAGGTTGGAGCAGTACTTC	CASSQDRLEQYF
TRBV7-2	-	few	TRBJ1-5	TGTGCCAGCAGCTTAGTAGGCGGCAGCAATCAGCCCCAGCATTTT	CASSLVGGSNQPQHF
TRBV12-5	-	-	TRBJ1-1	TGTGCTAGTGGTTCGGGACAACCGAACACTGAAGCTTTCTTT	CASGSGQPNTEAFF
TRBV11-2	TRBD1	-	TRBJ2-7	TGTGCCAGCAGACGGACAGGGTTTCACGAGCAGTACTTC	CASRRTGFHEQYF
TRBV28	-	-	TRBJ2-3	TGTGCCAGCAGTTTATCCGCCCCCGAACATACGCAGTATTTT	CASSLSAPEHTQYF
TRBV5-1	-	-	TRBJ1-1	TGCGCCAGCAGCTTGTACAGGGTGAACACTGAAGCTTTCTTT	CASSLYRVNTEAFF
TRBV2	-	-	TRBJ2-6	TGTGCCAGCAGCGAGGATGTCCCTTCTGGGGCCAACGTCCTGACTTTC	CASSEDVPSGANVLTF
TRBV12-3/TRBV12-4	-	-	TRBJ1-5	TGTGCCAGCAGTTACATGAGGTTTGGGGCCCAGCATTTT	CASSYMRFGAQHF
TRBV7-2	TRBD2	-	TRBJ2-1	TGTGCCAGCAGCTGGACCGGGACTAGCGGGGGGAATGAGCAGTTCTTC	CASSWTGTSGGNEQFF
TRBV9	TRBD2	-	TRBJ2-7	TGTGCCAGCAGCGAGGGGGATCTAGCGGGGTCCTACGAGCAGTACTTC	CASSEGDLAGSYEQYF
TRBV19	-	-	TRBJ1-2	TGTGCCAGTAGTATTATAGGGGAGGCGAACTATGGCTACACCTTC	CASSIIGEANYGYTF
TRBV7-2	TRBD2	-	TRBJ2-5	TGTGCCAGCAGCTTAGTGTTCGCGGGAGCGCCCCCCGGAGAGACCCAGTACTTC	CASSLVFAGAPPGETQYF
TRBV5-4	-	-	TRBJ2-5	TGTGCCAGCAGCTTGCAAGAGACCCAGTACTTC	CASSLQETQYF
TRBV5-4	-	medium-sized	TRBJ1-2	TGTGCCAGCAGCTCGACAGATAACTATGGCTACACCTTC	CASSSTDNYGYTF